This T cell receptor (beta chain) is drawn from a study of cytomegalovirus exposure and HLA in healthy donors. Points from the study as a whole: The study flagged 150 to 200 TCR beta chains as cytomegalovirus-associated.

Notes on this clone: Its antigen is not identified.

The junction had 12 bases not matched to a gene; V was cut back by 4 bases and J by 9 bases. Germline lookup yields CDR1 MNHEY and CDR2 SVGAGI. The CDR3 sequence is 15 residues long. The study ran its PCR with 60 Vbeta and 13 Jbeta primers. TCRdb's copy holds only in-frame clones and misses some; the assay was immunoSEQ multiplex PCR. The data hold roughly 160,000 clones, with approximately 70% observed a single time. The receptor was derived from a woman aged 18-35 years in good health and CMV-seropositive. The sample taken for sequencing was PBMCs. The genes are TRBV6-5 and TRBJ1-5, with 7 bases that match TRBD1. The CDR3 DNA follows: TGTGCCAGCAGTTCCGGGACAGTAGATTTATCGCCCCAGCATTTT. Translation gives CASSSGTVDLSPQHF.